The clone carrying this T cell receptor (beta chain) was counted between two and nine times. The sample comes from a study of blood T cell repertoires in COVID-19. Looking at the study overall: Sources were T cells, B-cell-depleted T cells, or PBMCs; the material itself was cDNA or gDNA.

Method: immunoSEQ multiplex PCR; TCRdb's copy keeps in-frame clones and lacks some. The repertoire consists of 130,000 to 150,000 clones, with less than 90% occurring once and the leading ten covering around two fifths. The CDR3 has 16 residues. Germline CDR1 reads SGHDT; CDR2 reads YYEEEE. The germline V and J ends were trimmed by 2 bases and 0 bases, with 12 bases remaining between them. The sequencing sample was made of peripheral blood. This TCR was recovered from a human donor in a cohort sampled during active COVID-19. This chain connects TRBV5-6 to TRBJ1-3; D may be TRBD1 (5 bases). As DNA, the CDR3 is TGTGCCAGCAGCTTCAAACAGGCTTTCTCTGGAAACACCATATATTTT. Amino acids: CASSFKQAFSGNTIYF.